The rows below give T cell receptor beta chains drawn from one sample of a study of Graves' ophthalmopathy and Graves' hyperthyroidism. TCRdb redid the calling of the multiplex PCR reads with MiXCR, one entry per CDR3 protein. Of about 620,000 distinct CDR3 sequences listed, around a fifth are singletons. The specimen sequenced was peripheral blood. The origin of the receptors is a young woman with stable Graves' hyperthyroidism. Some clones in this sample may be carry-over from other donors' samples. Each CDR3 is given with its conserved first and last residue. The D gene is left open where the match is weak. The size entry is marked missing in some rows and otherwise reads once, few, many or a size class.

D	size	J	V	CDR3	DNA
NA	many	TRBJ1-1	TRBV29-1	CSALPGTANTEAFF	TGCAGCGCCTTACCCGGGACGGCGAACACTGAAGCTTTCTTT
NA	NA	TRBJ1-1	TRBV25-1	CASSDAWDTEAFF	TGTGCCAGCAGCGATGCGTGGGACACTGAAGCTTTCTTT
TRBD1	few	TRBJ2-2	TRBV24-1	CATSEPDRDTGELFF	TGTGCCACCAGTGAGCCCGACAGGGACACCGGGGAGCTGTTTTTT
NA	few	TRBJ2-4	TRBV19	CASSRDLGNIQYF	TGTGCCAGTAGTCGGGATCTCGGAAACATTCAGTACTTC
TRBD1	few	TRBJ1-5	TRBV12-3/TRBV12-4	CASSARTGFDNQPQHF	TGTGCCAGCAGTGCCCGGACAGGGTTTGACAATCAGCCCCAGCATTTT
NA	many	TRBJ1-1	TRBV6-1	CASSQLNRKTEAFF	TGTGCCAGCAGTCAACTTAATAGGAAGACTGAAGCTTTCTTT
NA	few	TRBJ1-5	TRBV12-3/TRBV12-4	CASSLPPAGGSNQPQHF	TGTGCCAGCAGCCTTCCCCCCGCGGGGGGGAGCAATCAGCCCCAGCATTTT
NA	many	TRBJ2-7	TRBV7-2	CASSLAGHSSNEQYF	TGTGCCAGCAGCTTAGCAGGCCACTCCTCAAACGAGCAGTACTTC
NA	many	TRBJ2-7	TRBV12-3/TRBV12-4	CASSMDREGYEQYF	TGTGCCAGCAGCATGGACAGGGAGGGCTACGAGCAGTACTTC
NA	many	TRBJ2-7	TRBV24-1	CATSDQDHRTSTYEQYF	TGTGCCACCAGTGATCAGGACCACCGGACGTCGACCTACGAGCAGTACTTC
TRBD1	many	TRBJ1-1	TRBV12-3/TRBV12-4	CASSLTSGGLTEAFF	TGTGCCAGCAGTTTGACCTCAGGGGGCCTAACTGAAGCTTTCTTT
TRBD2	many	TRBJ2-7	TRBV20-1	CSARDGLAGGYEQYF	TGCAGTGCTAGAGATGGACTAGCGGGAGGCTACGAGCAGTACTTC
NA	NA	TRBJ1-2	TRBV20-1	CSAPGPPDGYTF	TGCAGTGCTCCCGGGCCGCCTGATGGCTACACCTTC
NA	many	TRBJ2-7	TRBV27	CASREQYF	TGTGCCAGCAGAGAGCAGTACTTC
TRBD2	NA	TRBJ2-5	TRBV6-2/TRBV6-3	CASSQSEPARGRREETQYF	TGTGCCAGCTCACAATCCGAACCCGCGAGAGGGCGGCGGGAGGAGACCCAGTACTTC
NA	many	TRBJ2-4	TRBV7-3	CASSLTPPGVEVQNIQYF	TGTGCCAGCAGCCTCACCCCTCCCGGGGTTGAGGTTCAAAACATTCAGTACTTC
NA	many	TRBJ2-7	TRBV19	CASSVVLGEGEYF	TGTGCCAGTAGTGTCGTCCTCGGGGAAGGGGAGTACTTC
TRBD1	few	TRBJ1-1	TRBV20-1	CSASGGTGWDNIRAFF	TGCAGTGCTAGTGGGGGGACAGGGTGGGATAATATTAGAGCTTTCTTT
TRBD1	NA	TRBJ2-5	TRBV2	CASRNRGETQYF	TGTGCCAGCAGGAACAGGGGGGAGACCCAGTACTTC
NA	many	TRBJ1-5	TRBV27	CASSFEGVNQPQHF	TGTGCCAGCAGTTTCGAAGGAGTCAATCAGCCCCAGCATTTT
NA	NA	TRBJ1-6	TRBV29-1	CSAAWGACNSPLHF	TGCAGCGCAGCCTGGGGCGCCTGTAATTCACCCCTCCACTTT
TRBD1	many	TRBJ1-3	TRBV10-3	CAIRGTAKGNTIYF	TGTGCCATCAGGGGGACAGCCAAGGGAAACACCATATATTTT
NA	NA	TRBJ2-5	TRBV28	CAGQGGSQETQYF	TGTGCCGGCCAGGGAGGAAGCCAAGAGACCCAGTACTTC
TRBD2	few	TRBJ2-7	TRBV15	CATSSGTSGRSYEQYF	TGTGCCACCAGCAGTGGGACTAGCGGGAGGTCCTACGAGCAGTACTTC
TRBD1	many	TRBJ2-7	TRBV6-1	CASSEEGALYEQYF	TGTGCCAGCAGTGAAGAGGGGGCCCTGTACGAGCAGTACTTC
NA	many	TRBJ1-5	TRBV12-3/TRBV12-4	CASSPTGMGPQHF	TGTGCCAGCAGCCCTACAGGGATGGGGCCCCAGCATTTT
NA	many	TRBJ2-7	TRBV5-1	CASSSGGTSSEQYF	TGCGCCAGCAGCTCCGGAGGGACAAGCTCCGAGCAGTACTTC
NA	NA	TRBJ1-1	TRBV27	CASSLYRDEAEAFF	TGTGCCAGCAGTTTGTACAGGGATGAGGCTGAAGCTTTCTTT
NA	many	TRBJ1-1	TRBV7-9	CASKLPVNTEAFF	TGTGCCAGCAAGTTACCCGTCAACACTGAAGCTTTCTTT
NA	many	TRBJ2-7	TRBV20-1	CSALGGTSYEQYF	TGCAGTGCCCTTGGGGGGACCTCCTACGAGCAGTACTTC
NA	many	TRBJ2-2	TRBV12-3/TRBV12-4	CASIGAGELFF	TGTGCCAGTATTGGGGCAGGGGAGCTGTTTTTT